A single sample gave rise to the 5 T cell receptor beta chains below, sequenced in a study of response to subunit inactivated influenza vaccine. MiXCR, applied by TCRdb to the RT-PCR reads, yields one record per CDR3 protein. Of just under 550,000 distinct CDR3 sequences in the sample, approximately 24% were seen once. The same sample was also used in a study of T cells expressing NK-cell markers. That source reports: Production of TCR beta cDNA relied on 5'RACE template switching with UMIs.

The sample here was CD4+ T cells sorted from PBMCs, taken approximately 12 days after vaccination. The receptors stem from a man in his fifties or sixties who received an inactivated influenza vaccine.

This chain links TRBV18 with TRBJ1-1; perhaps TRBD1 as D (6 bases). The CDR3 is 15 residues long. Looked up from germline, CDR1 is KGHSH and CDR2 is LQKENI. V lost 2 bases and J 4 bases, leaving 14 bases between the germline ends. CDR3 in amino acids: CASSPVAGAITEAFF. DNA of the CDR3: TGTGCCAGCTCACCAGTGGCAGGGGCAATCACTGAAGCTTTCTTT.

The V and J genes are TRBV9 and TRBJ2-2; D perhaps matches TRBD1 (7 bases). The germline V gene encodes CDR1 SGDLS and CDR2 YYNGEE. CDR3 length: 16 amino acids. Between the trimmed V and J ends, which lost 6 bases and 0 bases, there was a span of 15 bases. The CDR3 nucleotides read TGTGCCAGCACCACGGAGGGGGCACCGAACACCGGGGAGCTGTTTTTT. Translated, it gives CASTTEGAPNTGELFF.

This clonotype was seen a few times. The CDR3 nucleotides are TGTGCCAGCAGCTATGACTGGGACAGGGATCATACGAACACTGAAGCTTTCTTT. Translated: CASSYDWDRDHTNTEAFF. The gene calls are TRBV5-6 and TRBJ1-1; 9 bases align to TRBD1. J gave up 1 base and V 3 bases, and 13 bases lay outside the gene matches. Per germline, CDR1 SGHDT and CDR2 YYEEEE. This CDR3 has 18 residues.

This clonotype has more than one count but fewer than ten. This chain uses TRBV11-2 with TRBJ2-3, with 9 bases lining up with TRBD2. Germline V gene sequence: CDR1 SGHAT, CDR2 FQNNGV. Trimming cost V 0 bases and J 4 bases; bases outside gene matches: 8. The CDR3 has 17 residues. CDR3 region: CASSLDRERGVPDTQYF. For the CDR3, the DNA is TGTGCCAGCAGCTTAGATCGGGAGCGGGGGGTCCCAGATACGCAGTATTTT.

V is TRBV4-1 and J is TRBJ2-7; 7 nucleotides agree with TRBD1. V lost 1 base to trimming and J lost 2 bases; unmatched junction nucleotides: 5. Germline V CDR1 and CDR2: MGHRA, YSYEKL. This CDR3 comprises 15 residues. The CDR3 nucleotides are TGCGCCAGCAGCCAAGGACAGGGTTCTACCTACGAGCAGTACTTC. It is translated as CASSQGQGSTYEQYF.